This T cell receptor beta chain was captured in a study of response to subunit inactivated influenza vaccine. Broader study findings: The authors put forward the suggestion that each seasonal influenza vaccination may bring in only a limited number of new T cells.

In the case of this clonotype: The antigen remains unidentified.

Germline CDR1 LGHDT, CDR2 YNNKEL (reference sequence). The CDR3 consists of 14 residues. V gave up 4 bases and J gave up 5 bases, with 11 bases separating them. TCRdb re-analysed the RT-PCR reads in MiXCR, keeping a single row per CDR3 protein. Here the sample spans 500,000 to 600,000 distinct CDR3 sequences, about 15% being singletons. The V gene is TRBV3-1, the J gene TRBJ2-2; D not resolved. The source is a man aged 45-65 years who received an inactivated influenza vaccine. The sequenced sample was PBMCs from blood, obtained 11 to 12 days after vaccination. The CDR3 sequence is CASSRLSGTGELFF. In nucleotides, the CDR3 is TGTGCCAGCAGCCGCCTAAGTGGGACCGGGGAGCTGTTTTTT.